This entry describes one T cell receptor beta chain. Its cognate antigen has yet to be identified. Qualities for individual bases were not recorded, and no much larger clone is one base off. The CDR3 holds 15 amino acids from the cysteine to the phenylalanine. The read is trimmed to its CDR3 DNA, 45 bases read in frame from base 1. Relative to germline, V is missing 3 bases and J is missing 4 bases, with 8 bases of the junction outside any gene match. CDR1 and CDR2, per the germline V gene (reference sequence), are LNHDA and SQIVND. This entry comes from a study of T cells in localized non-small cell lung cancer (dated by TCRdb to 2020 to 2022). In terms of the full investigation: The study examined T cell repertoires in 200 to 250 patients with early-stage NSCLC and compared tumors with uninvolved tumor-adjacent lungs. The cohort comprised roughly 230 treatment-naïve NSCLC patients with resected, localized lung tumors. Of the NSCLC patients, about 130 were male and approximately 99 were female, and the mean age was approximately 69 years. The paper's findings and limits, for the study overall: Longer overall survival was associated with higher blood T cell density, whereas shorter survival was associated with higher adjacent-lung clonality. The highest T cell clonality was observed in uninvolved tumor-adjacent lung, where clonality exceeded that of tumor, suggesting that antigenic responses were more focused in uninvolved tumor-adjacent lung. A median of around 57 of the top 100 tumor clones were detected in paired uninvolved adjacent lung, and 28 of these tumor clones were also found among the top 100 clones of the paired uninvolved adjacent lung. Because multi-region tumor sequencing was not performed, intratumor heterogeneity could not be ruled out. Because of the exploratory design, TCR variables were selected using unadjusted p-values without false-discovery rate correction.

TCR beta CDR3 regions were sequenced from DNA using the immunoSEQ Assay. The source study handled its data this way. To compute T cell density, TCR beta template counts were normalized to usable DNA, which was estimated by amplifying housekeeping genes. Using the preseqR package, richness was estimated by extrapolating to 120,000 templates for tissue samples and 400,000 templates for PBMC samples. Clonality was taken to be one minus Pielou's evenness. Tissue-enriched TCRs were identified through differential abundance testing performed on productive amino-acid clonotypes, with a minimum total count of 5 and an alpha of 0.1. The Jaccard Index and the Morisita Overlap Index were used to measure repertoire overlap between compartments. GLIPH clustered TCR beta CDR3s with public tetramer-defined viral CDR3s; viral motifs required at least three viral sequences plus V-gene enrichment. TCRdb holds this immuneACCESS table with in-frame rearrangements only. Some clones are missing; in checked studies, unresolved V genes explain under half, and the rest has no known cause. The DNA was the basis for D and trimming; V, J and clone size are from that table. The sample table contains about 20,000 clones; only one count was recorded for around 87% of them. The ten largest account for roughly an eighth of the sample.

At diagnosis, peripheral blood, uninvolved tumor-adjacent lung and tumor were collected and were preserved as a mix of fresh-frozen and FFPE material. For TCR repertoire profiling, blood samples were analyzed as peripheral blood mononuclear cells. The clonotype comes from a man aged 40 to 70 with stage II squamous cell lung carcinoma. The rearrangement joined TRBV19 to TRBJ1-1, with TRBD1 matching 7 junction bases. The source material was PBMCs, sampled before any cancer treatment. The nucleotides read TGTGCCAGTAGTATGTTAAGGGGGCGCGGCACTGAAGCTTTCTTT. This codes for CASSMLRGRGTEAFF.